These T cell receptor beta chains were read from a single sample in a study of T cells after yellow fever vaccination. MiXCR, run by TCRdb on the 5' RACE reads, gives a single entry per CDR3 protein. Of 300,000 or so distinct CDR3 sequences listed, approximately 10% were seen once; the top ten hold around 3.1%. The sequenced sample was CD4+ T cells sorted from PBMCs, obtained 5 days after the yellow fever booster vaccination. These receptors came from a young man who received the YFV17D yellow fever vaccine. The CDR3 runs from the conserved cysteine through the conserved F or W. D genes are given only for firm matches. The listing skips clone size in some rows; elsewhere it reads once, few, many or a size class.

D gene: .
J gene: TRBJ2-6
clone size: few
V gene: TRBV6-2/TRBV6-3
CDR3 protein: CASSPETVNPSGANVLTF
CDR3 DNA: TGTGCCAGCAGCCCGGAGACAGTTAATCCCTCTGGGGCCAACGTCCTGACTTTC

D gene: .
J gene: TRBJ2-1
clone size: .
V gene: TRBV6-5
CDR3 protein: CASSEGGSYNEQFF
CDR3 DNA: TGTGCCAGCAGTGAGGGGGGCTCCTACAATGAGCAGTTCTTC

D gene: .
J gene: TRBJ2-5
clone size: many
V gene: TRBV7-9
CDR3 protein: CASSLVRETQYF
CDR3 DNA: TGTGCCAGCAGCTTAGTGCGAGAGACCCAGTACTTC

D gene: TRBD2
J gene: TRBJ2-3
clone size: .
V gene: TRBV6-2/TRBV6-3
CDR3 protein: CATRTSGGSFTDTQYF
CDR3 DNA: TGTGCCACCCGGACTAGCGGGGGGTCCTTCACAGATACGCAGTATTTT

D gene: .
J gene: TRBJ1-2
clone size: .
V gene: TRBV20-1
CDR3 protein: CSAESIGYTF
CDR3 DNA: TGCAGTGCTGAGTCCATCGGCTACACCTTC

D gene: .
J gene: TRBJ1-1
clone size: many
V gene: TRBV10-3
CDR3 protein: CAIMGEWGTEAFF
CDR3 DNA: TGTGCCATCATGGGAGAGTGGGGTACTGAAGCTTTCTTT

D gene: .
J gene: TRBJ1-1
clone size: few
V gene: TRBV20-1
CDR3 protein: CSARQGMNTEAFF
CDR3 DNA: TGCAGTGCTAGACAGGGTATGAACACTGAAGCTTTCTTT

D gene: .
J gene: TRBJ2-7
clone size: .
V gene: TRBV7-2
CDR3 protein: CASSLASGQNYEQYF
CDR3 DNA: TGTGCCAGCAGCCTAGCCTCGGGGCAGAACTACGAGCAGTACTTC

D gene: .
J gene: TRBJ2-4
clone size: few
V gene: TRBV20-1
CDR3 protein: CSVYHLNIQYF
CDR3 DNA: TGCAGTGTTTACCATCTGAACATTCAGTACTTC

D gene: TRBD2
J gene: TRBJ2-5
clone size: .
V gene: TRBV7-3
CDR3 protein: CASSLTSGEQETQYF
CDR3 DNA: TGTGCCAGCAGCTTAACTAGCGGGGAGCAAGAGACCCAGTACTTC

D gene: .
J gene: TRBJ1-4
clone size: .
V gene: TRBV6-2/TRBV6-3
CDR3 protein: CASRESTDEKLFF
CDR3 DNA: TGTGCCAGCCGCGAGTCTACAGATGAAAAACTGTTTTTT

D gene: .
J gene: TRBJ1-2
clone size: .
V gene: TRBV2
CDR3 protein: CASSDSGQGTKVADYGYTF
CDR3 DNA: TGTGCCAGCAGTGATAGCGGTCAGGGGACGAAAGTTGCTGACTATGGCTACACCTTC

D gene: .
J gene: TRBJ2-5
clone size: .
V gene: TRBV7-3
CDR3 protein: CASSQWGQETQYF
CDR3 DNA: TGTGCCAGCAGCCAATGGGGGCAAGAGACCCAGTACTTC

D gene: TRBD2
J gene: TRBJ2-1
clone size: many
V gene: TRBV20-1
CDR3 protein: CSVPNIAGGAYNEQFF
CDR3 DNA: TGCAGTGTGCCAAATATAGCGGGGGGCGCCTACAATGAGCAGTTCTTC

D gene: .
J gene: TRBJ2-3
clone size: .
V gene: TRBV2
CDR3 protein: CASSERIEGTQYF
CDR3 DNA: TGTGCCAGCAGTGAACGAATTGAGGGTACGCAGTATTTT

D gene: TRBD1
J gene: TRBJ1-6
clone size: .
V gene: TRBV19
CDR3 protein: CATRTGYNSPLHF
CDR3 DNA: TGTGCCACCAGGACAGGTTATAATTCACCCCTCCACTTT

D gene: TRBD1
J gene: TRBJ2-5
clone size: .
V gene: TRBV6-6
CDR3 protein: CASSSPTGTETQYF
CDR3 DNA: TGTGCCAGCAGTTCCCCGACAGGGACGGAGACCCAGTACTTC

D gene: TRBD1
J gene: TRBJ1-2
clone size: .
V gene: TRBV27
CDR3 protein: CASRDAGTGYGYTF
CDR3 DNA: TGTGCCAGCAGGGACGCTGGGACAGGATATGGCTACACCTTC

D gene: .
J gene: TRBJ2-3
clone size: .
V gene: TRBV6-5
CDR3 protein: CASSYSEPTDTQYF
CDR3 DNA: TGTGCCAGCAGTTACAGTGAACCCACAGATACGCAGTATTTT

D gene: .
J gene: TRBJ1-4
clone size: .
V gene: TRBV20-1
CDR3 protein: CSAREFGGSNEKLFF
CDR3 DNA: TGCAGTGCTAGAGAATTCGGGGGTTCTAATGAAAAACTGTTTTTT

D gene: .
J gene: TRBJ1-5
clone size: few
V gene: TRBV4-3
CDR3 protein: CASSLHYSSNQPQHF
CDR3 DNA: TGCGCCAGCAGCCTACACTACAGTAGCAATCAGCCCCAGCATTTT

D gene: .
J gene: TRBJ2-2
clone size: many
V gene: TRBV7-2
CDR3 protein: CASSYRRSSTGELFF
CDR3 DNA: TGTGCCAGCAGCTACCGACGAAGCAGTACCGGGGAGCTGTTTTTT

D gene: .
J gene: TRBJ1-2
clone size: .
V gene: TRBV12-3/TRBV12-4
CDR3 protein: CASSYREKGGYTF
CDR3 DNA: TGTGCCAGCAGTTACAGGGAAAAGGGGGGCTACACCTTC

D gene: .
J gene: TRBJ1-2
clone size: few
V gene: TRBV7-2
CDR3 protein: CASSLTQKEYGYTF
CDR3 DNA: TGTGCCAGCAGCTTGACTCAGAAGGAGTATGGCTACACCTTC

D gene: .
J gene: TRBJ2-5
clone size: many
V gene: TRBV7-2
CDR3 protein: CASSKDRQETQYF
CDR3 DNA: TGTGCCAGCAGCAAAGACAGGCAGGAGACCCAGTACTTC

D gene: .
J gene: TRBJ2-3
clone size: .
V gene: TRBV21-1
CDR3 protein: CASSRKMDGTSGGKDTQYF
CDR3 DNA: TGTGCCAGCAGCAGGAAAATGGACGGGACTAGCGGGGGTAAGGATACGCAGTATTTT